This TCR beta chain was captured by sequencing in a study of shared clonotypes between healthy human individuals (dated by TCRdb to about 2020). Regarding the complete study: The cohort included three men and two women between 18 and 49 years of age. For each donor, three plates each were used for CD4 naive and CD4 memory, two plates were used for CD8 naive, and one plate was used for CD8 memory. To estimate repertoire size and how much clonotype sharing occurs between individuals, the study deeply sequenced the blood TCR repertoires of five healthy adults. To increase sequencing depth and limit assay-specific biases, different laboratories used diverse techniques to prepare libraries and sequence TCR repertoires. Between about 0.9 and 9 billion PBMCs per donor were obtained by leukapheresis. What the research found in general, with its limitations: Compared with non-shared clonotypes, clonotypes shared by all four sorted-subset donors had higher generation probabilities. When several donors were compared, the shared fraction of clonotypes was around 5.1% for naive CD4, approximately 3.5% for naive CD8, 2.3% for memory CD4, and 0.35% to 0.4% for memory CD8. Even with the large sequencing depth, rarefaction of the sorted-subset datasets indicated that sequencing was incomplete. Sampling was restricted to blood, and TCR repertoires in tissue are likely to differ from TCR repertoires in blood. Naive subsets generally had larger estimated clonotype richness than memory subsets did. Based on pairwise subsampling, the degree of clonotype sharing among donors was expected to be affected by sequencing depth. The genetic and exposure-history diversity represented was limited by the small number of donors.

TCR CDR3 regions were amplified from genomic DNA by multiplex PCR using the deep immunoSEQ assay. For each cell subset, the extracted genomic DNA was distributed evenly across all wells of several immunoSEQ 96-well plates, and each plate served as one replicate. For sorted subsets, approximately 190 ng genomic DNA, equal to some 30,000 T cell genomes, was loaded into each replicate PCR. Purified libraries were measured with a Qubit 3.0 fluorometer, size-checked on a Bioanalyzer 2100, and measured again with the KAPA Library Quantification kit. A separate single-read 150-cycle Illumina NextSeq 550 flow cell was used to sequence each immunoSEQ 96-well plate. On the study's bioinformatics: Because the immunoSEQ output included only junctional sequences and no quality scores, the filtering could not be the same as the filtering used for full-length reads. To assign V/J genes and CDR3, sequences were annotated against IMGT germline references using PyIR, a Python wrapper for IgBLAST v1.9. Any read was removed if the V/J assignment was weak (E-value above 1e-6), the CDR3 was missing, or the read contained stop codons, out-of-frame junctions, or ambiguous translated residues. V3J clonotypes were defined by identical inferred V gene, J gene, and CDR3 amino acid sequence. Percentage overlap between repertoires was calculated by dividing the number of shared unique clonotypes by the size of the smaller repertoire. Repertoire richness was assessed with RTK rarefaction, the Chao1 estimator, and Recon v2.1 estimates of unobserved clonotypes. For all TCRbeta clonotypes obtained by the gDNA method from a handful of donors, generation probabilities were computed with OLGA. Sourced from immuneACCESS, this table was stored by TCRdb with only in-frame sequences that have V and J called. A share of the clones is absent; for the studies checked, an unresolved V gene accounts for under half, and the remainder has no known explanation. Clone size and V and J calls were adopted from that table, with D and trimming inferred from the DNA. The sample table records 2.3 million or so clones; approximately 95% of these occur just once. The ten largest clones capture 0.35% to 0.45% of the sample.

CDR1 MDHEN and CDR2 SYDVKM were looked up in the germline V gene. Spanning cysteine to phenylalanine, the CDR3 consists of 14 amino acids. Only the CDR3 DNA stays, 42 bases, in frame from base 1. The trim is 6 bases for V and 1 base for J, with a gap of 12 bases between the germline ends. A word on this clone: Which antigen it targets is not known. No quality values exist for individual bases; no much larger clone is one base distant.

Healthy HIV-negative adults with no recently reported acute infections or vaccinations were included as donors. Every donor was a Caucasian adult living in Nashville, Tennessee, USA. Magnetic negative selection was used to enrich CD4+ T cells, after which naive cells were positively selected on CD45RA and the negative fraction became the memory subset. Blood was collected by leukapheresis, and PBMCs were isolated by Ficoll-Histopaque density gradient centrifugation and then cryopreserved in liquid nitrogen vapor phase. Analytical flow cytometry was used to check the purity and quantity of every magnetically sorted T cell population. From each sorted fraction, genomic DNA was isolated and quantified by UV absorbance on a Nanodrop 2000c.

The specimen sequenced was naive CD4+ T cells from PBMCs. What the cell subset or site label conveys for this sample: CD45RA+ positively selected. The TCR sequence derives from a man in his late teens or twenties in good health. Some clones in this sample may be carry-over from other donors' samples. This sequence uses TRBV28 and TRBJ2-5; possibly the D gene is TRBD2, per 6 matching bases. The DNA reads TGTGCCAGCAGGAGGGCCGGGGGCCAAGAGACCCAGTACTTC. The encoded protein is CASRRAGGQETQYF.